Sample share makes the clone carrying this TCR beta chain large (0.1 to 1%). Its specificity is unknown. The sample originates from a study of OX40 agonist ivuxolimab in advanced cancers. Study as a whole: Partial responses occurred in Three dose-escalation patients, one with hepatocellular carcinoma and two with cutaneous melanoma.

Some clones are missing from TCRdb's copy, which holds only in-frame ones; the method was immunoSEQ multiplex PCR. This sample yields roughly 7,000 clones, of which around 86% are seen a single time; more than 60% belongs to the top ten. Notes on the study in general: More expanded clones were seen, on average, in CD8+ T cells than in CD4+.

The CDR3 is made up of 17 amino acids. CDR1 is MNHEY and CDR2 is SMNVEV in the germline V gene (reference sequence). V gave up 2 bases and J gave up 0 bases; unmatched junction bases: 5. This receptor was identified in an adult with an advanced solid tumor such as melanoma, head and neck, liver or kidney cancer. J is TRBJ1-5 and V is TRBV27; TRBD1 agrees at 9 bases. Sequenced material: CD4+ or CD8+ T cells sorted from blood, taken in a trial of the OX40 agonist ivuxolimab. CDR3 sequence: CASSLGTGINSNQPQHF. The CDR3 nucleotides read TGTGCCAGCAGTTTAGGGACAGGGATTAATAGCAATCAGCCCCAGCATTTT.